The 12 T cell receptor beta chains in this list originate from one sample, sequenced in a study of Ad26.COV2.S vaccination and SARS-CoV-2 variants. Treatment meaning: around 19 received Ad26.COV2.S at low or high dose, single or two shots; roughly five received placebo; per-sample allocation not given. Specimen acquisition occurred on day 63 following the initial vaccine or placebo injection. Libraries were prepared by immunoSEQ multiplex PCR; TCRdb keeps only in-frame clonotypes and omits some of them. This sample has 300,000 to 350,000 clones, with roughly 84% found just once. The sequencing used peripheral blood, collected in a trial of Ad26.COV2.S vaccine versus placebo. Receptors were obtained from a person between 18 and 65 years old who received the Ad26.COV2.S COVID-19 vaccine or a placebo.

V and J are TRBV19 and TRBJ1-2; 7 bases align to TRBD1. V lost 2 bases and J lost 7; bases outside the gene matches: 10. CDR1 and CDR2 from the germline V gene are LNHDA and SQIVND (reference sequence). This CDR3 is 15 amino acids long. The CDR3 sequence is CASSINRGGGSGYTF. The CDR3 nucleotides read TGTGCCAGTAGTATAAACAGGGGTGGAGGGTCTGGCTACACCTTC.

This clone was seen a few times. The chain couples TRBV4-3 to TRBJ1-1, with TRBD1 identical over 7 bases. This CDR3 has 14 amino acids. With 1 base clipped from V and 6 bases from J, the junction kept 5 bases outside the gene matches. Looked up from germline, CDR1 is LGHNA and CDR2 is YSLEER. CDR3 loop: CASSQGGTAPEAFF. CDR3 bases: TGCGCCAGCAGCCAAGGCGGGACAGCCCCTGAAGCTTTCTTT.

This clone was counted between two and nine times. The J gene is TRBJ1-2, the V gene TRBV5-1; 11 bases map to TRBD1. Germline CDR1 is SGHRS and CDR2 is YFSETQ. V lost 3 bases and J lost 1; bases outside the gene matches: 8. The CDR3 is 17 amino acids. CDR3: CASSYRTGGRINYGYTF. DNA of the CDR3: TGCGCCAGCAGCTATAGGACAGGGGGCCGTATTAACTATGGCTACACCTTC.

There are a few counts of this clone. V usage is TRBV7-8 and J usage is TRBJ1-3, with D maybe TRBD1 (6 bases). The CDR3 extends over 16 amino acids. Trimming removed 5 bases from V and 0 bases from J, with 14 bases in between. CDR1 is SGHVS and CDR2 is FQNEAQ in the germline V gene. Written as DNA, the CDR3 is TGTGCCAGCAGCCCAGACTCAGGGGTCTCTGGAAACACCATATATTTT. It encodes CASSPDSGVSGNTIYF.

The V gene is TRBV6-5, the J gene TRBJ1-4; D is possibly TRBD1 (5 bases). The CDR3 contains 14 residues. Germline values: CDR1 MNHEY, CDR2 SVGAGI. Between the trimmed V and J ends, which lost 5 bases and 8 bases, there was a span of 15 bases. The CDR3 DNA is TGTGCCAGCAGTACCGGGACGGTAGCCGAAAAACTGTTTTTT. It translates to CASSTGTVAEKLFF.

CDR3 sequence: CASSLSRTGGETQYF. CDR3 DNA: TGTGCCAGCAGCTTGTCTCGGACAGGGGGAGAGACCCAGTACTTC. This chain joins TRBV5-4 and TRBJ2-5; 10 bases are a match to TRBD1. This CDR3 contains 15 residues. Germline values: CDR1 SGHNT, CDR2 YYREEE (reference sequence). V lost 1 base and J lost 4; bases outside the gene matches: 4.

The chain employs TRBV7-2 and TRBJ1-2; 9 bases are a match to TRBD1. The CDR3 extends over 16 amino acids. V shed 3 bases, J shed 5 bases, and the junction held 10 bases outside the gene matches. Germline V gives CDR1 SGHTA, CDR2 FQGNSA. The CDR3 coding sequence is TGTGCCAGCAGCTTCGCGCCGGGACAGGGCCTTTATGGCTACACCTTC. This codes for CASSFAPGQGLYGYTF. Combining the CDR3 with reference TRBV7-2 and TRBJ1-2 gives the whole variable domain GAGVSQSPSNKVTEKGKDVELRCDPISGHTALYWYRQSLGQGLEFLIYFQGNSAPDKSGLPSDRFSAERTGGSVSTLTIQRTQQEDSAVYLCASSFAPGQGLYGYTFGSGTRLTVV.

V and J are TRBV25-1 and TRBJ2-7; D remains ambiguous. Germline CDR1 reads MGHDK; CDR2 reads SYGVNS. V shed 0 bases and J shed 0 bases, with 3 bases lying between them. This CDR3 contains 13 residues. The chain's CDR3 is CASSEYNSYEQYF. The DNA of the CDR3 is TGTGCCAGCAGTGAATACAACTCCTACGAGCAGTACTTC.

This clone was observed once. The gene calls are TRBV2 and TRBJ1-1; D may be TRBD1 (6 bases). CDR1 is SNHLY and CDR2 is FYNNEI in the germline V gene. V lost 6 bases, J lost 5 bases, and 13 bases lay in between. The CDR3 spans 13 residues. Here the CDR3 reads CASSRGRGTEAFF. CDR3 coding DNA: TGTGCCAGCAGCAGGGGCCGAGGAACTGAAGCTTTCTTT. Drawing the rest from reference TRBV2 and TRBJ1-1, the complete variable domain is EPEVTQTPSHQVTQMGQEVILRCVPISNHLYFYWYRQILGQKVEFLVSFYNNEISEKSEIFDDQFSVERPDGSNFTLKIRSTKLEDSAMYFCASSRGRGTEAFFGQGTRLTVV.

V gene TRBV6-5 combines with J gene TRBJ2-1, with D unclear. Germline-derived CDR1 and CDR2 are MNHEY and SVGAGI. The ends were cut back, 6 bases at V and 4 bases at J, with 10 bases in the middle. The CDR3 covers 13 residues. DNA of the CDR3: TGTGCCAGCAGAACAACAAATTACAATGAGCAGTTCTTC. It encodes CASRTTNYNEQFF.

The rearrangement uses TRBV20-1 and TRBJ2-7, with no clear D. Trimming stripped 8 bases from V and 5 bases from J, with 13 bases between. The germline CDR1 and CDR2 sequences are DFQATT and SNEGSKA (reference sequence). The length of the CDR3 is 11 residues. The CDR3 sequence is CSPSPPDEQYF. As DNA, the CDR3 is TGCAGTCCCTCACCGCCCGACGAGCAGTACTTC.

The V gene is TRBV7-9, the J gene TRBJ2-1; D uncertain. CDR3 size: 14 residues. Germline assignment: CDR1 SEHNR and CDR2 FQNEAQ (reference sequence). V was cut by 3 bases and J by 0 bases, with 6 bases left in between. Here the CDR3 reads CASSFSSSYNEQFF. The CDR3 coding sequence is TGTGCCAGCAGCTTCAGCAGCTCCTACAATGAGCAGTTCTTC.